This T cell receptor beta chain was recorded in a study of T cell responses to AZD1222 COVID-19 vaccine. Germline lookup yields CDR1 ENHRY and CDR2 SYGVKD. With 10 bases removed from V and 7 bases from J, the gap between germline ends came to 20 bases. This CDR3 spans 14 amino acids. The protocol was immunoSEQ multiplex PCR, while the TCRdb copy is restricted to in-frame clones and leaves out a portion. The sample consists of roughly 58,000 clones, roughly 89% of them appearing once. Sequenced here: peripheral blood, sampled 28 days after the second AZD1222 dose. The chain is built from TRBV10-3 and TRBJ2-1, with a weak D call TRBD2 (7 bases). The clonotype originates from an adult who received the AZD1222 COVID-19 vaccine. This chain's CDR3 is CATARGGDSNEQFF. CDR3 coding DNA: TGTGCCACGGCTCGAGGGGGGGATAGTAATGAGCAGTTCTTC.